The clone carrying this TCR beta chain was seen a handful of times. The sample originates from a study of blood T cell repertoires in COVID-19. Study at large: The United States, Italy and Spain were the sources of the acute and convalescent COVID-19 samples. The cDNA or gDNA used as material had been derived from T cells, B-cell-depleted T cells, or PBMCs.

CDR1 is MDHEN, CDR2 SYDVKM, per germline. Trimming took 10 bases from V and 2 from J; bases not matched to a gene: 4. The CDR3 runs to 12 residues. Authors' methods: Scientists estimated how many nucleated cells there were by amplifying reference gene primers. Profiling relied on immunoSEQ multiplex PCR, and the TCRdb table lists in-frame clones only, not all of them. Clone size and V and J calls were adopted from that table, with D and trimming inferred from the DNA. The table shows 70,000 to 90,000 clones, with more than 65% occurring only once. The chain couples TRBV28 to TRBJ2-7; 8 bases are a match to TRBD1. Sequenced: peripheral blood. The sequence derives from a man between 65 and 85 years old with acute or convalescent COVID-19. CDR3 nucleotides: TGTGCCACCAGACAGGGGACCTACGAGCAGTACTTC. Residues: CATRQGTYEQYF.